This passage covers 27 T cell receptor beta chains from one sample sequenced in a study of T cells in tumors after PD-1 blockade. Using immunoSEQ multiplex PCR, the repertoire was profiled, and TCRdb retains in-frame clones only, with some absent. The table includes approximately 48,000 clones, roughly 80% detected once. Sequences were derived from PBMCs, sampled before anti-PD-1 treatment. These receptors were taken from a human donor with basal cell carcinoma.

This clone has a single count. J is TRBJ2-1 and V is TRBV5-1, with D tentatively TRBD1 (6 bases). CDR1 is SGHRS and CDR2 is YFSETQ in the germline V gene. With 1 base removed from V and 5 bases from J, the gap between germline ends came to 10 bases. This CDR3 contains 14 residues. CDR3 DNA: TGCGCCAGCAGCTTGCTGGACAGCAACAATGAGCAGTTCTTC. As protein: CASSLLDSNNEQFF.

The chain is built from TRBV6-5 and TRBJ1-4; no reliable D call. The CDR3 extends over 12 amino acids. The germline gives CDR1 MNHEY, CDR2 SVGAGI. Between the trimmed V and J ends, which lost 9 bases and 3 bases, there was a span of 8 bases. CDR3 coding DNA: TGTGCCAGTAGCTTCTCTAATGAAAAACTGTTTTTT. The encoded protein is CASSFSNEKLFF.

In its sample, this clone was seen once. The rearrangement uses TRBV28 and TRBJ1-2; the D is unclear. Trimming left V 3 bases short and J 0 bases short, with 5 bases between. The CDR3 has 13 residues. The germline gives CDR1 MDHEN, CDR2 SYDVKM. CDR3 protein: CASSLPANYGYTF. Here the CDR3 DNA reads TGTGCCAGCAGTTTGCCCGCTAACTATGGCTACACCTTC.

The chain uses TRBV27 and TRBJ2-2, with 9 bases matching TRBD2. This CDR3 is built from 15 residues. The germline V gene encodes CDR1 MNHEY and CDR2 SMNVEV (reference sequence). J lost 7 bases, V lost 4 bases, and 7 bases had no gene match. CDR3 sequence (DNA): TGTGCCAGCAGTTCCTCTAGCGGGGCGATCGGGGAGCTGTTTTTT. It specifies CASSSSSGAIGELFF.

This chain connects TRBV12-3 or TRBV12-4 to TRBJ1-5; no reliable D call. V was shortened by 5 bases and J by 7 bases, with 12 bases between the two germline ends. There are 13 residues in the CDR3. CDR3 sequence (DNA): TGTGCCAGCAGTCAAAGGGTCGGGCAGCCCCAGCATTTT. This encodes CASSQRVGQPQHF.

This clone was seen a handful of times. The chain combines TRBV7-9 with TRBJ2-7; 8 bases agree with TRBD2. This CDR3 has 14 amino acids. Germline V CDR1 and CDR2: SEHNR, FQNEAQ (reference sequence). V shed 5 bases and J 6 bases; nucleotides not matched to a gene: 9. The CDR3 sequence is CASSPTVSGVEQYF. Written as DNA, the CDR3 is TGTGCCAGCAGCCCCACCGTTAGCGGGGTCGAGCAGTACTTC.

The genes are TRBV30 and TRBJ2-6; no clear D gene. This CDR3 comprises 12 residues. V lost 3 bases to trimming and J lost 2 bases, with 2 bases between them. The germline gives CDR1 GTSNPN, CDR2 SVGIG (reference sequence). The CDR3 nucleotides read TGTGCCTGGAGCCCTGGGGCCAACGTCCTGACTTTC. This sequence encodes CAWSPGANVLTF.

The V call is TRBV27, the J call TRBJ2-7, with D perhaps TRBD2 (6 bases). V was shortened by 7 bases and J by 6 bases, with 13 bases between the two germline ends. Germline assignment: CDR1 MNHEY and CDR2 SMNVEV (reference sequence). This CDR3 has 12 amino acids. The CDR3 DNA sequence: TGTGCCAGCACGGAGGGGAGAGGCGAGCAGTACTTC. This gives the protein CASTEGRGEQYF.

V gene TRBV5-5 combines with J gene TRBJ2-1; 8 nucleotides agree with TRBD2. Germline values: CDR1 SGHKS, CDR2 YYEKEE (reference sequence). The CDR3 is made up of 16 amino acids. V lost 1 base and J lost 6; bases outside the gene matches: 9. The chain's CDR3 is CASSLYGGAFINEQFF. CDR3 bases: TGTGCCAGCAGCTTGTACGGGGGGGCCTTCATCAATGAGCAGTTCTTC.

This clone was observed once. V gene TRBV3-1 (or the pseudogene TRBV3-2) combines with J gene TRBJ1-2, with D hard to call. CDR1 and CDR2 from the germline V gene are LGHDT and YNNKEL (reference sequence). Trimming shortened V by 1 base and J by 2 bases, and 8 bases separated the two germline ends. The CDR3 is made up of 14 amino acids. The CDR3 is CASSQAGRNYGYTF. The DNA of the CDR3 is TGTGCCAGCAGCCAAGCGGGCCGCAACTATGGCTACACCTTC.

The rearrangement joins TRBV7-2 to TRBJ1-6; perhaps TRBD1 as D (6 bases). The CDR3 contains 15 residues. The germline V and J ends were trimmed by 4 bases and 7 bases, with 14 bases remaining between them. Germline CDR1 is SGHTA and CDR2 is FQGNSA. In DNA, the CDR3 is TGTGCCAGCAGCTCCGGGGGCAGGCGGAATTCACCCCTCCACTTT. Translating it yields CASSSGGRRNSPLHF.

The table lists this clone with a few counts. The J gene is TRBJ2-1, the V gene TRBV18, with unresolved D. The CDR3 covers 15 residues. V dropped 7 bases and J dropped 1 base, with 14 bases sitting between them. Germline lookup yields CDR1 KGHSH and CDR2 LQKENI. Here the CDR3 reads CASLKGVQSYNEQFF. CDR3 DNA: TGTGCCAGCTTGAAGGGTGTCCAATCCTACAATGAGCAGTTCTTC.

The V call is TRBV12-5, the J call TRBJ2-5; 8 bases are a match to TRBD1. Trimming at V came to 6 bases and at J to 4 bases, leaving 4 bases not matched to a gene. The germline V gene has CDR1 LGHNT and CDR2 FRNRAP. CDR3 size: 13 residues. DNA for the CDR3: TGTGCTAGTGGCCCACAGGGGGGAGAGACCCAGTACTTC. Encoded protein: CASGPQGGETQYF.

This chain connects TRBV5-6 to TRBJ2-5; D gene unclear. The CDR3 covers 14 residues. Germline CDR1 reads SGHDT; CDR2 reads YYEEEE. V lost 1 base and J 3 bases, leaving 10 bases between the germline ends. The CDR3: CASSLRQVEETQYF. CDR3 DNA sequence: TGTGCCAGCAGCTTGAGGCAGGTTGAAGAGACCCAGTACTTC.

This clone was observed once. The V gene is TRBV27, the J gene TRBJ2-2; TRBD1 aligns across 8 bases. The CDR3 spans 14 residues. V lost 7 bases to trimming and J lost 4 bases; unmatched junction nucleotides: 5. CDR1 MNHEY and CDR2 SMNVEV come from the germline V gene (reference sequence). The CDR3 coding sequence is TGTGCCAGCAAGACAGGGGACGCCACCGGGGAGCTGTTTTTT. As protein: CASKTGDATGELFF.

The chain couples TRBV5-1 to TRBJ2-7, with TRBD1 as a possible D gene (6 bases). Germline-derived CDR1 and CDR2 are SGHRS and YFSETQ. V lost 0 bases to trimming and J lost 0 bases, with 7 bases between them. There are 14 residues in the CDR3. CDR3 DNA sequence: TGCGCCAGCAGCTTGGTGGACAGCTCCTACGAGCAGTACTTC. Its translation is CASSLVDSSYEQYF.

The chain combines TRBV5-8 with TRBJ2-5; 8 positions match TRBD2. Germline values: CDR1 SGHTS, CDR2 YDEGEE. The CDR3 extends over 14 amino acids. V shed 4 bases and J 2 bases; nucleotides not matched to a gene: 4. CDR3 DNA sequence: TGTGCCAGCAGCCTCGGGACTAGACAAGAGACCCAGTACTTC. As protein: CASSLGTRQETQYF.

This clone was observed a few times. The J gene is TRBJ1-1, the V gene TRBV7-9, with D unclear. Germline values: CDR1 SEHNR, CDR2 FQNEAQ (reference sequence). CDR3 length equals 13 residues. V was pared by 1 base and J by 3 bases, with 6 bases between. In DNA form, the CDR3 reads TGTGCCAGCAGCTTAGTATATTACACTGAAGCTTTCTTT. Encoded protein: CASSLVYYTEAFF.

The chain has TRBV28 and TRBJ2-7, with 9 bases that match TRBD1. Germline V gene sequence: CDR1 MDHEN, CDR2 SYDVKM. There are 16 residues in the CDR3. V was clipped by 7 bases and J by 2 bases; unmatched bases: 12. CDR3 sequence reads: CASTSPGQGVAYEQYF. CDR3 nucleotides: TGTGCCAGCACATCTCCGGGACAGGGAGTGGCCTACGAGCAGTACTTC.

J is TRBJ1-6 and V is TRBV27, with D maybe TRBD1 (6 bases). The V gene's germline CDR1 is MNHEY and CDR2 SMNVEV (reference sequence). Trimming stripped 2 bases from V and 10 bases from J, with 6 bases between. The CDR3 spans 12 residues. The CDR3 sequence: CASSLGGSPLHF. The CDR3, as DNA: TGTGCCAGCAGTTTAGGGGGCTCACCCCTCCACTTT.

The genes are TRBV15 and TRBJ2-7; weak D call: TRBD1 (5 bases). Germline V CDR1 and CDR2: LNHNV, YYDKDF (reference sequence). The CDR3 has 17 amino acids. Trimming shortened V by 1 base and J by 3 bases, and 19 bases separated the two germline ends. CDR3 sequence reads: CATSRGAGKGQIYEQYF. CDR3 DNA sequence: TGTGCCACCAGCAGAGGGGCAGGGAAGGGTCAAATCTACGAGCAGTACTTC.

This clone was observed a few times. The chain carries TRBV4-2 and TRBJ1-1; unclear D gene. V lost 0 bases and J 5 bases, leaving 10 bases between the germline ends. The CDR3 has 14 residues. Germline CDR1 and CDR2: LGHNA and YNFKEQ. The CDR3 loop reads CASSQDPTVTEAFF. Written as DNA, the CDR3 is TGTGCCAGCAGCCAAGATCCAACAGTTACTGAAGCTTTCTTT.

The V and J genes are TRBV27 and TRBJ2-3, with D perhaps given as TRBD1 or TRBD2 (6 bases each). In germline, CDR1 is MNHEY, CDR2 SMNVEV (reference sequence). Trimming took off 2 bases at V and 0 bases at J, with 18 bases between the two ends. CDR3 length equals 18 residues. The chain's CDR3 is CASSLVGGIPASTDTQYF. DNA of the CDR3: TGTGCCAGCAGTTTAGTGGGGGGCATTCCGGCTAGCACAGATACGCAGTATTTT.

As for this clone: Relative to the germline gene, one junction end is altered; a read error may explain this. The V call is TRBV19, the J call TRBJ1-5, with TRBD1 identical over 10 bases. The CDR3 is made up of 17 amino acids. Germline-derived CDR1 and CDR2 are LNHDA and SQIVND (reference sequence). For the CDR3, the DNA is TGTGCCAGTAGCATAGACAGGGGGCGCGTTTGGAATCAGCCCCAGCATTTT. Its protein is CASSIDRGRVWNQPQHF.

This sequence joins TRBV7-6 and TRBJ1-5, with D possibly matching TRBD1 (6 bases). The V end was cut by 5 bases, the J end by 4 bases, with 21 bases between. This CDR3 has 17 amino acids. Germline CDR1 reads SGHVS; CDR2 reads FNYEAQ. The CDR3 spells CASSAGAGAPSNQPQHF. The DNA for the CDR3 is TGTGCCAGCAGCGCCGGGGCAGGGGCCCCCTCTAATCAGCCCCAGCATTTT. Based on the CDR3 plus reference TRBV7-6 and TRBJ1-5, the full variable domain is GAGVSQSPRYKVTKRGQDVALRCDPISGHVSLYWYRQALGQGPEFLTYFNYEAQQDKSGLPNDRFSAERPEGSISTLTIQRTEQRDSAMYRCASSAGAGAPSNQPQHFGDGTRLSIL.

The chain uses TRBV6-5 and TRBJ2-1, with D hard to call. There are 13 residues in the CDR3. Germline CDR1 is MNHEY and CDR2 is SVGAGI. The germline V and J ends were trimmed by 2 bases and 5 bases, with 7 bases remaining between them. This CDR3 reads CASSYGFHNEQFF. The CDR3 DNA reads TGTGCCAGCAGTTACGGCTTCCACAATGAGCAGTTCTTC.

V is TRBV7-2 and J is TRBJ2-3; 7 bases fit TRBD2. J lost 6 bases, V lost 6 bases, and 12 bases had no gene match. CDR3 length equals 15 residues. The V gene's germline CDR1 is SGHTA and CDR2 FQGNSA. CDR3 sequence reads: CASSLYSGVGDTQYF. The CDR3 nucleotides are TGTGCCAGCAGTCTTTACAGCGGGGTAGGGGATACGCAGTATTTT.